Shown below are 10 T cell receptor beta chains from a single sample sequenced in a study of blood T cell repertoires in COVID-19. Only in-frame clones appear in the TCRdb table, and some are missing; sequencing was by immunoSEQ multiplex PCR. The data show 80,000 to 130,000 clones, 65% to 90% seen once. The material sequenced was PBMCs or T cells enriched from blood (not recorded which). The receptor set was obtained from a woman aged 50 to 60 who had recovered from COVID-19.

This chain uses TRBV3-1 (or the pseudogene TRBV3-2) with TRBJ2-7, with D perhaps TRBD2 (5 bases). CDR1 and CDR2 (germline): LGHDT, YNNKEL (reference sequence). V was clipped by 1 base and J by 6 bases, with 7 bases between them. The CDR3 extends over 12 amino acids. In nucleotides, the CDR3 is TGTGCCAGCAGCCAAGGCGCGGGCGAGCAGTACTTC. Its translation is CASSQGAGEQYF.

The chain couples TRBV12-3 or TRBV12-4 to TRBJ2-1; D unresolved. Between the trimmed V and J ends, which lost 5 bases and 10 bases, there was a span of 9 bases. The CDR3 is made up of 11 amino acids. This CDR3 reads CASSTEREQFF. The CDR3, as DNA: TGTGCCAGCAGTACCGAGAGGGAGCAGTTCTTC.

CDR3 DNA: TGTGCCAGCAACGAGGATCCGAAGGATGGGACCCAGTACTTC. Translated, it gives CASNEDPKDGTQYF. This chain joins TRBV6-5 and TRBJ2-5, with D unresolved. The CDR3 has 14 amino acids. Germline V gene lookup returns CDR1 MNHEY and CDR2 SVGAGI. V was cut by 7 bases and J by 7 bases, with 19 bases left in between.

The chain recombines TRBV18 with TRBJ2-7; 7 bases are shared with TRBD1. The CDR3 covers 14 residues. Germline V gene lookup returns CDR1 KGHSH and CDR2 LQKENI. Losses at the gene ends were 3 bases for V and 1 base for J; bases not matched to a gene: 3. CDR3 residues: CASSPGQQSYEQYF. The CDR3 DNA sequence: TGTGCCAGCTCACCGGGACAGCAATCCTACGAGCAGTACTTC.

The CDR3 region is CAWSVLTAYGYTF. The CDR3 nucleotides are TGTGCCTGGAGCGTCTTGACAGCCTATGGCTACACCTTC. The V and J genes are TRBV30 and TRBJ1-2; possibly TRBD1 for D (5 bases). The length of the CDR3 is 13 residues. CDR1 and CDR2 (germline): GTSNPN, SVGIG (reference sequence). The V and J ends lost 3 bases and 4 bases respectively, with 12 bases between them.

The chain links TRBV4-1 to TRBJ1-2, with 8 bases lining up with TRBD1. CDR1 is MGHRA and CDR2 is YSYEKL in the germline V gene. Unmatched junction bases numbered 9, after V lost 5 bases and J lost 4 bases. This CDR3 spans 15 amino acids. The CDR3 region has the DNA TGCGCCAGCAGCTCCATCGGACAGGGAACCTATGGCTACACCTTC. This encodes CASSSIGQGTYGYTF.

The V gene is TRBV5-1, the J gene TRBJ2-3; 7 bases line up with TRBD2. There are 14 residues in the CDR3. The V gene end was trimmed by 4 bases and the J gene end by 6 bases; junction bases not matched to a gene: 8. The germline gives CDR1 SGHRS, CDR2 YFSETQ. The CDR3 nucleotides read TGCGCCAGCAGCCCCGGGACTACATTTGATACGCAGTATTTT. As protein: CASSPGTTFDTQYF.

The chain couples TRBV25-1 to TRBJ1-2; perhaps TRBD1 as D (5 bases). This CDR3 has 14 amino acids. The V and J ends lost 4 bases and 2 bases respectively, with 11 bases between them. Per germline, CDR1 MGHDK and CDR2 SYGVNS. DNA of the CDR3: TGTGCCAGCAGTGGCAACGGGGGAAACTATGGCTACACCTTC. Protein: CASSGNGGNYGYTF.

The chain couples TRBV11-2 to TRBJ2-1, with D perhaps matching TRBD2 (5 bases). The CDR3 loop spans 14 amino acids. Germline V gives CDR1 SGHAT, CDR2 FQNNGV. V lost 4 bases, J lost 0 bases, and 7 bases lay in between. Here the CDR3 reads CASSSGVSYNEQFF. Written as DNA, the CDR3 is TGTGCCAGCAGCTCCGGGGTCTCCTACAATGAGCAGTTCTTC. The whole variable domain, remainder taken from reference TRBV11-2 and TRBJ2-1, is EAGVAQSPRYKIIEKRQSVAFWCNPISGHATLYWYQQILGQGPKLLIQFQNNGVVDDSQLPKDRFSAERLKGVDSTLKIQPAKLEDSAVYLCASSSGVSYNEQFFGPGTRLTVL.

Only one count was recorded for this clone. The chain links TRBV10-3 to TRBJ1-6; TRBD1 might be the D (5 bases). Germline values: CDR1 ENHRY, CDR2 SYGVKD. The CDR3 loop spans 12 amino acids. Trimming took off 3 bases at V and 16 bases at J, with 13 bases between the two ends. The CDR3 protein is CAISDVGQNLHF. CDR3 bases: TGTGCCATCAGTGATGTCGGACAAAATCTCCACTTT.